This is a list of T cell receptor beta chains from one sample in a study of blood T cell repertoires in COVID-19. The method was immunoSEQ multiplex PCR; TCRdb's version includes in-frame clones alone and lacks a portion of them. The sample includes more than 95,000 clones, around 90% of them seen just once. The material sequenced was peripheral blood. These receptor sequences come from a human donor in a cohort sampled during active COVID-19. The CDR3 runs from the conserved cysteine through the conserved F or W. The D gene is left open where the match is weak. Rows give clone size only sometimes, using once, few, many, or a class for an expanded clone.

clone size	V gene	D gene	J gene	CDR3 DNA	CDR3 protein
NA	TRBV2	NA	TRBJ2-2	TGTGCCAGCAGCCTAGCGAGGAACACCGGGGAGCTGTTTTTT	CASSLARNTGELFF
NA	TRBV28	NA	TRBJ1-2	TGTGCCAGCAGTCACGGCTGGGACAAGGACTATGGCTACACCTTC	CASSHGWDKDYGYTF
NA	TRBV11-2	NA	TRBJ2-3	TGTGCCAGCAGCTTAGTAGGAGGGGCAGATACGCAGTATTTT	CASSLVGGADTQYF
NA	TRBV3-1/TRBV3-2	TRBD1	TRBJ2-1	TGTGCCAGCAGCCAAGATTCCGGGACAGGGGGCTTTAAGGAGCAGTTCTTC	CASSQDSGTGGFKEQFF
NA	TRBV19	NA	TRBJ1-1	TGTGCCAGTAGTATAGACCCGGCTGAAGCTTTCTTT	CASSIDPAEAFF
NA	TRBV24-1	TRBD1	TRBJ2-2	TGTGCCACCAGCGGGACAGGGGGCGCCGGGGAGCTGTTTTTT	CATSGTGGAGELFF
once	TRBV5-1	TRBD1	TRBJ1-2	TGCGCCAGCAGCACCCTACAGGGGAGTGACTATGGCTACACCTTC	CASSTLQGSDYGYTF
NA	TRBV19	NA	TRBJ2-7	TGTGCCAGTAGTCTCTTTTCGGACACTCCCTACGAGCAGTACTTC	CASSLFSDTPYEQYF
NA	TRBV19	NA	TRBJ1-1	TGTGCCAGTAGTACGAACAGGAACACTGAAGCTTTCTTT	CASSTNRNTEAFF
NA	TRBV6-1	NA	TRBJ1-6	TGTGCCAGCAGTGAAGCAGGGGGGATCCTAGCGGCACCCCTCCACTTT	CASSEAGGILAAPLHF
NA	TRBV27	NA	TRBJ2-5	TGTGCCAGCAGTCTTCGGGATTTCCAAGAGACCCAGTACTTC	CASSLRDFQETQYF
few	TRBV18	NA	TRBJ1-4	TGTGCCAGCTCACCACGGCAGGGAAGGACTAATGAAAAACTGTTTTTT	CASSPRQGRTNEKLFF
NA	TRBV29-1	NA	TRBJ2-5	TGCAGCGTCGCGGCGTTGCAAGAGACCCAGTACTTC	CSVAALQETQYF
NA	TRBV5-4	TRBD2	TRBJ2-1	TGTGCCAGCAGCTTAGGCGGGGGGTATGAGCAGTTCTTC	CASSLGGGYEQFF
NA	TRBV20-1	TRBD2	TRBJ2-1	TGCAGTGCTAGTTCTAGCGGGGGGGCGAAGTTCTTC	CSASSSGGAKFF
NA	TRBV6-4	NA	TRBJ2-3	TGTGCCAGCAGTGAGTCTGCGTACCGCACAGATACGCAGTATTTT	CASSESAYRTDTQYF
once	TRBV3-1/TRBV3-2	TRBD2	TRBJ2-3	TGTGCCAGCAGCGGACTAGCGACAGATACGCAGTATTTT	CASSGLATDTQYF
NA	TRBV6-5	NA	TRBJ2-7	TGTGCCAGCAGTTACTCAGCGGCAGGGAGGTACGAGCAGTACTTC	CASSYSAAGRYEQYF
NA	TRBV7-9	NA	TRBJ2-3	TGTGCCAGCAGCTTCTATCGGTCTAGCACAGATACGCAGTATTTT	CASSFYRSSTDTQYF
NA	TRBV25-1	NA	TRBJ1-4	TGTGCCAGCAGTGACCACAGGGCTGCTAATGAAAAACTGTTTTTT	CASSDHRAANEKLFF
NA	TRBV5-1	TRBD1	TRBJ2-7	TGCGCCAGCAGAACAACGACAGGGGCTCTTTCCTACGAGCAGTACTTC	CASRTTTGALSYEQYF
NA	TRBV28	NA	TRBJ1-1	TGTGCCAGCAGTTCAACCCTGGTACAGGGCGCCTTGATGGGGGCTTTCTTT	CASSSTLVQGALMGAFF
NA	TRBV29-1	NA	TRBJ2-1	TGCAGCGTTGAAACAATACAGGATGAGCAGTTCTTC	CSVETIQDEQFF